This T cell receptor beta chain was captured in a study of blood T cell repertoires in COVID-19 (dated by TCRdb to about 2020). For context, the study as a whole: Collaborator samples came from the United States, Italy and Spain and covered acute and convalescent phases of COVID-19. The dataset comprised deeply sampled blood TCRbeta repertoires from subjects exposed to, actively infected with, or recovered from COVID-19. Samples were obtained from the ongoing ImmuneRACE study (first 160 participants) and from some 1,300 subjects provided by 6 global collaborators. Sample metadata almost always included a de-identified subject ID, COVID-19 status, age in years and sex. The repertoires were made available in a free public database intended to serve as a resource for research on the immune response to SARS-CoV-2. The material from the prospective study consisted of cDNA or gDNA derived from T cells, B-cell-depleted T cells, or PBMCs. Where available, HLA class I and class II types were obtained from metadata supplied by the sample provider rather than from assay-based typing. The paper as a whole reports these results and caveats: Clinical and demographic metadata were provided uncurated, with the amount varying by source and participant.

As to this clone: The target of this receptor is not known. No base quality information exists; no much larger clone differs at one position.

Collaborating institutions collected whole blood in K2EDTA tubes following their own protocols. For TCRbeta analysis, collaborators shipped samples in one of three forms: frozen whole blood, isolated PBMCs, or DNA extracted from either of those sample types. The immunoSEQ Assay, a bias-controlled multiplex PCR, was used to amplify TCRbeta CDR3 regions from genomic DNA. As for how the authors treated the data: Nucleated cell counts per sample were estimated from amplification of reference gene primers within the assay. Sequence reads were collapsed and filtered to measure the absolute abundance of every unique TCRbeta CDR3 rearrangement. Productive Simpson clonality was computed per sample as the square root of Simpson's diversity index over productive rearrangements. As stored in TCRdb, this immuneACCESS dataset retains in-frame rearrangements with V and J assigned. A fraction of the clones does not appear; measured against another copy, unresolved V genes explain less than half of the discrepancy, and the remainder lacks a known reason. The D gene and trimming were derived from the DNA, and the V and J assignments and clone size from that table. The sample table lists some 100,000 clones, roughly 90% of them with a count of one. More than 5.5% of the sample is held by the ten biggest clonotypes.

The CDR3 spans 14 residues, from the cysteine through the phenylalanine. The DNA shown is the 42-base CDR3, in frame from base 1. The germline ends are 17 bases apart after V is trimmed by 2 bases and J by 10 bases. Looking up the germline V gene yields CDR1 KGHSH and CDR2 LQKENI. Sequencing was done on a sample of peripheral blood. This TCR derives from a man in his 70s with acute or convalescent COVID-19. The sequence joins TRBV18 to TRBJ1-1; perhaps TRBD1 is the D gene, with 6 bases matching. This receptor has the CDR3 CASSPSGSTGGAFF. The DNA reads TGTGCCAGCTCACCAAGTGGGTCGACAGGAGGAGCTTTCTTT.